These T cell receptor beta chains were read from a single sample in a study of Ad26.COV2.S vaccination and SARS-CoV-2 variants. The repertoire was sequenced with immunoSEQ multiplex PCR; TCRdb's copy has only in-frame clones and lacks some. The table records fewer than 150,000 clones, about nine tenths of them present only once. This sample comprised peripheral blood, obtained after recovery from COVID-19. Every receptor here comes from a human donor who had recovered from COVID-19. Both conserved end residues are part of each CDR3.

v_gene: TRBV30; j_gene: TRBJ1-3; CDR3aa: CAWSVLAGIASNTIYF
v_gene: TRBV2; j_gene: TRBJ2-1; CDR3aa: CAGLAGQYNEQFF
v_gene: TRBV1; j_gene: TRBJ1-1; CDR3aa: CTSSQDQDTEAFF
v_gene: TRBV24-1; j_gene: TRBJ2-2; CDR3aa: CATSFSQGGIRELFF
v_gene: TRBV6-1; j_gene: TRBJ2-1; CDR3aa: CASSESSGGGNEQFF
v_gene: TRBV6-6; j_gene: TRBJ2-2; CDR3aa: CASSRNSGVTGGELFF
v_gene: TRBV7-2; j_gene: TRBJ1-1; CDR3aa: CASSLERGNTEAFF
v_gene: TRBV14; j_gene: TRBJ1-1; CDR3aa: CASSQDLWGTEAFF
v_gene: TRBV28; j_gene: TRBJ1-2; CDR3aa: CASSLYSAENYGYTF
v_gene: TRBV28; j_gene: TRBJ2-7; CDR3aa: CASSSGTGLYEQYF
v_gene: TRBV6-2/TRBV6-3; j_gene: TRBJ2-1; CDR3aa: CASSSTGLAYNEQFF
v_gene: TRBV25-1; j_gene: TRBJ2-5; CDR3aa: CASSELHEDEPLPETQYF
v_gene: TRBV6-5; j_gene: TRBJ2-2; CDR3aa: CASRHPLAAGELFF
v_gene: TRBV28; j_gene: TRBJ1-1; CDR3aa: CASRSSGQRMNTEAFF
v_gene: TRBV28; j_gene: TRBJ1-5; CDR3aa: CASSFRQTQHF
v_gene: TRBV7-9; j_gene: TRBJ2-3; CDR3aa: CASSSRTAGLTDTQYF
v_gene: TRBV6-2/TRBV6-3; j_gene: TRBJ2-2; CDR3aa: CASSSGGLGELFF
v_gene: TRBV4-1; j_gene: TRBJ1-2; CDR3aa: CASSQDSVADYGYTF
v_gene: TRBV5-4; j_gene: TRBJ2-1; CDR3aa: CASSLAPLGGNEQFF
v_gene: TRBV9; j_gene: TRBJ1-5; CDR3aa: CASSGTQGQPQHF
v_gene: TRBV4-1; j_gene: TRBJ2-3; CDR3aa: CASSQPGTSTDTQYF
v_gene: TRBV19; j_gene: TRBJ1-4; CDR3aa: CASSVTATNEKLFF
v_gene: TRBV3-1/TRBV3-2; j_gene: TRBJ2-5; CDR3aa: CASSQDDRVLLETQYF